This T cell receptor (beta chain) was sequenced for a study of human T cells and chemical hapten exposure. On this clonotype: Its target is not known.

Attachment of unique molecular identifiers to individual cDNA molecules was performed in the library. TCRdb reprocessed the RACE reads via MiXCR and lists one record per CDR3 protein. Among around 40,000 distinct CDR3 sequences listed, about an eighth were seen once. Time point in this sample: patch test 3, about 24 weeks after DPC sensitization. The treatment is: therapeutic diphenylcyclopropenone sensitization with weekly scalp DPC. Total RNA was isolated from whole blood that had not been fractionated. In every case, blood was obtained before the patch test was applied. This CDR3 has 14 residues. V shed 8 bases, J shed 7 bases, and the junction held 8 bases outside the gene matches. CDR1 is LGHNA, CDR2 YNFKEQ, per germline. Notes on the study in general: Expanded TCRs created a significantly greater count of big CDR3 similarity clusters than controls did.

Specimen: whole blood, collected in connection with sensitization to the hapten diphenylcyclopropenone (DPC). The TCR was taken from a woman in her 40s with alopecia areata. Some clones in this sample may be carry-over from other donors' samples. V and J are TRBV4-2 and TRBJ2-1; 10 nucleotides match TRBD1. CDR3 in DNA: TGTGCCAGCGCACGGGACAGGGGTGGAAATGAGCAGTTCTTC. This sequence encodes CASARDRGGNEQFF.